This T cell receptor (beta chain) stems from a study of OX40 agonist ivuxolimab in advanced cancers. Using immunoSEQ multiplex PCR, the repertoire was profiled, and TCRdb retains in-frame clones only, with some absent. This table has 30,000 to 40,000 clones, 70% to 85% appearing once. CDR1 and CDR2 from the germline V gene are MNHEY and SMNVEV (reference sequence). Trimming took 3 bases from V and 13 from J, leaving 16 bases between them. The CDR3 has 13 amino acids. This sample comprised CD4+ or CD8+ T cells sorted from blood, obtained in a trial of the OX40 agonist ivuxolimab. The receptor was derived from an adult with an advanced solid tumor such as melanoma, head and neck, liver or kidney cancer. This chain connects TRBV27 to TRBJ2-1; D is unresolved. The CDR3 region is CASSFSPRNSQFF. In DNA, the CDR3 is TGTGCCAGCAGTTTTTCGCCGAGAAATAGTCAGTTCTTC.